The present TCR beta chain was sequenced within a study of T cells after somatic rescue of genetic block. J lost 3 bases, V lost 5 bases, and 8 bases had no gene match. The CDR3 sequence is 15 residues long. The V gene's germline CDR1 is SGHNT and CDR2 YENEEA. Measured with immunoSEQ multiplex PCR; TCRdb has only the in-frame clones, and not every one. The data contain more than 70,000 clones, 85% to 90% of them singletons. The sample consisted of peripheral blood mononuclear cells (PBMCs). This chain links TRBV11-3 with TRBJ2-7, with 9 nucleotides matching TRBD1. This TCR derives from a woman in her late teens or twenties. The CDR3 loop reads CASSPNRGRVYEQYF. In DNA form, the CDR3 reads TGTGCCAGCAGCCCCAACAGGGGGCGAGTCTACGAGCAGTACTTC.